Following are 8 T cell receptor beta chains from one sample sequenced in a study of shared clonotypes between healthy human individuals. Naive CD8 cells comprised CD45RO-negative, CCR7-positively selected cells, excluding terminally differentiated effector memory CD45RA+ cells. Assay: immunoSEQ multiplex PCR; the TCRdb copy retains only in-frame clones and omits some. The sample includes around 560,000 clones, approximately 95% of them seen just once. The sample comprised naive CD8+ T cells sorted from blood. The receptors originated from a woman younger than 45 in good health.

To note about this clone: The same CDR3 can be traced to other DNA sequences in this sample. V and J are TRBV28 and TRBJ2-7; D is perhaps TRBD1 (6 bases). The CDR3 extends over 14 amino acids. Per the germline V gene, CDR1 is MDHEN and CDR2 is SYDVKM. The V end lost 3 bases, the J end lost 0 bases, and 9 bases lay between the germline ends. CDR3: CASSLTGGSYEQYF. The CDR3, as DNA: TGTGCCAGCAGTTTGACAGGTGGCTCCTACGAGCAGTACTTC.

The chain's CDR3 is CASSPGTSGRYEQYF. The CDR3 DNA reads as TGTGCCAGCAGCCCCGGGACTAGCGGAAGATACGAGCAGTACTTC. V is TRBV11-3 and J is TRBJ2-7; 11 nucleotides line up with TRBD2. This CDR3 contains 15 residues. Losses at the gene ends were 5 bases for V and 4 bases for J; bases not matched to a gene: 7. Germline V gene sequence: CDR1 SGHNT, CDR2 YENEEA.

This chain links TRBV21-1 with TRBJ1-5. TRBV21-1 is given as a pseudogene. The CDR3 loop spans 15 amino acids. The CDR3 sequence is CASSGSWGRNQPQHF. The CDR3 DNA sequence: TGTGCCAGCAGTGGATCGTGGGGGAGAAATCAGCCCCAGCATTTT.

This chain links TRBV19 with TRBJ2-1; D is undetermined. The CDR3 sequence is 12 residues long. The germline gives CDR1 LNHDA, CDR2 SQIVND (reference sequence). The V end was cut by 2 bases, the J end by 5 bases, with 4 bases between. The CDR3 protein is CASSILDNEQFF. DNA of the CDR3: TGTGCCAGTAGTATATTGGACAATGAGCAGTTCTTC.

This clone appeared a single time. The chain uses TRBV19 and TRBJ2-1; D possibly uses TRBD1 or TRBD2 (5 bases each). CDR3 length: 16 residues. Germline CDR1 is LNHDA and CDR2 is SQIVND (reference sequence). V was shortened by 0 bases and J by 0 bases, with 9 bases between the two germline ends. The CDR3 here is CASSIEGTISYNEQFF. CDR3 nucleotides: TGTGCCAGTAGTATAGAGGGGACCATCTCCTACAATGAGCAGTTCTTC. The full variable domain, with the rest looked up from reference TRBV19 and TRBJ2-1, is DGGITQSPKYLFRKEGQNVTLSCEQNLNHDAMYWYRQDPGQGLRLIYYSQIVNDFQKGDIAEGYSVSREKKESFPLTVTSAQKNPTAFYLCASSIEGTISYNEQFFGPGTRLTVL.

V usage is TRBV12-2 and J usage is TRBJ2-3; the table's D call, TRBD2, was not checked against the DNA. TRBV12-2 is a recognized pseudogene. CDR3 length: 11 residues. CDR3 sequence reads: CASRRRDTQYF. The CDR3 DNA is TGTGCAAGTCGCCGGAGGGATACGCAGTATTTT.

The V gene is TRBV28, the J gene TRBJ1-3; TRBD1 is a possible D gene (5 bases). V was trimmed by 6 bases and J by 8 bases, leaving 17 bases between them. The germline gives CDR1 MDHEN, CDR2 SYDVKM. The CDR3 covers 14 residues. The CDR3 spells CASRKDMIGDTIYF. For the CDR3, the DNA is TGTGCCAGCAGAAAAGACATGATAGGGGACACCATATATTTT.

The genes are TRBV18 and TRBJ2-5; the match to TRBD1 covers 8 bases. After removal of 5 bases from V and 4 bases from J, the junction contained 0 bases not matched to a gene. Germline V CDR1 and CDR2: KGHSH, LQKENI. This CDR3 has 12 amino acids. The CDR3 protein is CASSGQGETQYF. In nucleotides, the CDR3 is TGTGCCAGCTCAGGACAGGGAGAGACCCAGTACTTC.